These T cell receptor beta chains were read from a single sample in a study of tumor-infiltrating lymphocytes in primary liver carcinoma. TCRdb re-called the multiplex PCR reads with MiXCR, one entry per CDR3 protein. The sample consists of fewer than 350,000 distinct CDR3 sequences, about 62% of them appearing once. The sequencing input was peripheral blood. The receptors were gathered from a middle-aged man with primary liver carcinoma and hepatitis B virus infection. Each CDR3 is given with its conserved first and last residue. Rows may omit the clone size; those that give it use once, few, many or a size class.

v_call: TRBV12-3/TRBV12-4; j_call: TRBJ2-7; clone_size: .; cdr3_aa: CASGIQGYEQYF
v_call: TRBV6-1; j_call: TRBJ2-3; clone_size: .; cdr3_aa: CASCVGIRTDTQYF
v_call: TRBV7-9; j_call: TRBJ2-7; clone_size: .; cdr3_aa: CASNPGWEGEQYF
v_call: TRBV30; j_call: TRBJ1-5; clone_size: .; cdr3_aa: CAWSAGGNQPQHF
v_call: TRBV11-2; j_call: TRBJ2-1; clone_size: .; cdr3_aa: CASSLLVSLSYDEQFF
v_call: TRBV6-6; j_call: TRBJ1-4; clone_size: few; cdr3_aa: CASSRGGENEKLFF
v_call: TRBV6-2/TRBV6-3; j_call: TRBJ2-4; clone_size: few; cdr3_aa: CASSVNTLLAKNIQYF
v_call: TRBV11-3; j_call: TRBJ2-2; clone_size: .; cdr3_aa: CASSLGDFNTGELFF
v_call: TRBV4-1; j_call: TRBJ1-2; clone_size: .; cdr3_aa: CASNQGFFRDGEGYGYTF
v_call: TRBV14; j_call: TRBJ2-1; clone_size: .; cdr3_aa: CASNQATLYNEQFF
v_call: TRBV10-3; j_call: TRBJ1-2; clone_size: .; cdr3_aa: CAISGDNISYGYTF
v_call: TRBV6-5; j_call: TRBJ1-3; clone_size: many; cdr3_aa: CASSYRSSGNTIYF
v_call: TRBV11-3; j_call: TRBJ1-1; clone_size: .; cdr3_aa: CVSNTHRGRNTEAFF
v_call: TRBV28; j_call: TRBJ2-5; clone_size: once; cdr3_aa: CASSLRRLQETQYF
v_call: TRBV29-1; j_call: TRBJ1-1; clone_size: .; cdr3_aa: CSVGPGWGMRNEAIF
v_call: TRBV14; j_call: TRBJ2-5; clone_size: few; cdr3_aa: CASSHIQETQYF
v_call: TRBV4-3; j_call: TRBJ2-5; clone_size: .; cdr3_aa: CASSLIRGQGVYF
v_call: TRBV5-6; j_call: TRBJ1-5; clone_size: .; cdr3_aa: CVSSRQLGNQPQHF
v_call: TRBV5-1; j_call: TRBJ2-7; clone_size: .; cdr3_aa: CASSWSGRANYEQYF
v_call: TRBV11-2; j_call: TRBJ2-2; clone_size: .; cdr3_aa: CASNQNRGHTGELFF
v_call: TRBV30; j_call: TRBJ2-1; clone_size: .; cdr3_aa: CAWSRVHNEQLF
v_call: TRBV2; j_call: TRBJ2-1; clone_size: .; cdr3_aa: CASSAQNNEQFF
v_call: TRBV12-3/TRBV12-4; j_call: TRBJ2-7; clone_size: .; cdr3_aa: CASSLYGRHDEQYF
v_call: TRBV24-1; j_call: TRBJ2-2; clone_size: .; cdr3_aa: CATSVSSSVSRAGELFF
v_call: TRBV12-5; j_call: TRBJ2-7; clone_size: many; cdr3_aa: CASGLETCSYEQYF
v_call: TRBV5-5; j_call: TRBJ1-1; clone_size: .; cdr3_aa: CASSFGTGLTEAFF
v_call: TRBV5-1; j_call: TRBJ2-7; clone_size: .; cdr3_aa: CASRPLLGTKYEQYF
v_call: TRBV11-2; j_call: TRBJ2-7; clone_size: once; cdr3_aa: CASRRLAGVFNEQYF
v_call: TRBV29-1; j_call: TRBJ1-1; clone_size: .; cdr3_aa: CSVESSFTGPNTHAFF
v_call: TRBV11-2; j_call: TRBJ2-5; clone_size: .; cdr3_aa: CASSSTGTREAQYF
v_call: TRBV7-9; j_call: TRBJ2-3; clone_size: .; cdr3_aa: CASSSVGTGLADTLYF
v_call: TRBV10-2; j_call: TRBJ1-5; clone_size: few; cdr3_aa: CASTQGDGYSNQPQHF
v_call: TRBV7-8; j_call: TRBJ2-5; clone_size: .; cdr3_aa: CASSLVWWWEEETQYF
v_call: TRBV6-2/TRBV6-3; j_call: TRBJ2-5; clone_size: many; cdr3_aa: CASSYPLAGGETQYF
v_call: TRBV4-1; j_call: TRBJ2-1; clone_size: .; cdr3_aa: CASSQDAPETEQFF
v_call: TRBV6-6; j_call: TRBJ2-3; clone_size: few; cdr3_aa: CASRKEYLTDTQYF
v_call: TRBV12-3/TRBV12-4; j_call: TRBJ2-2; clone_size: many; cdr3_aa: CASAAGWNTGELFF
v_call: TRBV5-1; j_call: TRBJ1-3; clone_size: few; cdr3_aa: CASSLKRTSGNTIYF
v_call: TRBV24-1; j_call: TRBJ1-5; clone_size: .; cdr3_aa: CATSGFGGQPQHF
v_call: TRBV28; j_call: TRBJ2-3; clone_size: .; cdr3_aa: CASSWISATDTQYF
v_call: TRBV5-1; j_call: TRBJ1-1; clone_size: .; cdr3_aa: CASSLAVRVNTEAFF
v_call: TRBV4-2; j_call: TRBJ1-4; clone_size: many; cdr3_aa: CASSQLVGEKLFF
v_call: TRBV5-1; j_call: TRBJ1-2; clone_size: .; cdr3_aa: CACKIGTATPGGRGYTF
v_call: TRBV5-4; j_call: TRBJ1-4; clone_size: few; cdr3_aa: CASSFQGANEKLFF
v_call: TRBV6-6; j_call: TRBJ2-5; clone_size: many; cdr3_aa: CASGSPGGREETQYF
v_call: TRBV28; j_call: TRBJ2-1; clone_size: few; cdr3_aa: CASRSSGGTYNEQFF
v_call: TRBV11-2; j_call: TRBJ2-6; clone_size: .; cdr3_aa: CASSLGAARLSGANVLSF
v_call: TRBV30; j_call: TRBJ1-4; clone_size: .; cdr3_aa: CAWSGSQRNEKLFF
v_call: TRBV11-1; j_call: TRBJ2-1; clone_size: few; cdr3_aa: CASAQRSSSYNERFF
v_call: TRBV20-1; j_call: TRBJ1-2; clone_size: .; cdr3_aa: CSARVGDYGYTF
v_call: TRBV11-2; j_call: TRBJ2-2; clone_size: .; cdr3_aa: CASSLRALTGELFF
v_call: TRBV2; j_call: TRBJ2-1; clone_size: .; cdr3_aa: CASKDRDEQFF
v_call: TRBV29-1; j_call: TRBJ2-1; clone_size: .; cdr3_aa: CSVEVMQGASEHFF